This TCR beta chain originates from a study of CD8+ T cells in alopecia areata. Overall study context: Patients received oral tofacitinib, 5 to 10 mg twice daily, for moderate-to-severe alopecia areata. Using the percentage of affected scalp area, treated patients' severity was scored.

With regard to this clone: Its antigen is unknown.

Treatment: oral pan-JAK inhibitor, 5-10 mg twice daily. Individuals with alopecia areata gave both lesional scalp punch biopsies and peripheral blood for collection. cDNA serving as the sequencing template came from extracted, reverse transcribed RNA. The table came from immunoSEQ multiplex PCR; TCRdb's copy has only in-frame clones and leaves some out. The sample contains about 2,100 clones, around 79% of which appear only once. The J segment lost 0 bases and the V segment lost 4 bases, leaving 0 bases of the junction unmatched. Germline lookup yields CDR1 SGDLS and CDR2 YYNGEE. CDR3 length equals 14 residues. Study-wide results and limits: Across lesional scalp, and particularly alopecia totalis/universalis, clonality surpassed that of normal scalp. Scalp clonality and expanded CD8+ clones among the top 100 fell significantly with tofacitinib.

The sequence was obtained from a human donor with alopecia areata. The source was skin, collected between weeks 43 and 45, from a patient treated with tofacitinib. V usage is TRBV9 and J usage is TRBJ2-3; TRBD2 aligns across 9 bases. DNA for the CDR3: TGTGCCAGCAGCCTAGCGGGGAGCACAGATACGCAGTATTTT. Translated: CASSLAGSTDTQYF.